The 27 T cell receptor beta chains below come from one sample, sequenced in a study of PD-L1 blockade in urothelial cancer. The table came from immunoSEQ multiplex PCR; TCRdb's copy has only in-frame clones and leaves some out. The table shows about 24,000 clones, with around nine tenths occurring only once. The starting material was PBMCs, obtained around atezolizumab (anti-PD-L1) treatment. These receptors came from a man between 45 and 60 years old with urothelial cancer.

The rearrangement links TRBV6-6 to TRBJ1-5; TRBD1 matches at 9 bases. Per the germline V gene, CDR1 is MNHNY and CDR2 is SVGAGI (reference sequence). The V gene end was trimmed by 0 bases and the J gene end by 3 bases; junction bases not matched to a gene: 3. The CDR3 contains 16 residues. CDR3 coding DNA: TGTGCCAGCAGTTACTCGGGACAGGGAAACAATCAGCCCCAGCATTTT. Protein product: CASSYSGQGNNQPQHF.

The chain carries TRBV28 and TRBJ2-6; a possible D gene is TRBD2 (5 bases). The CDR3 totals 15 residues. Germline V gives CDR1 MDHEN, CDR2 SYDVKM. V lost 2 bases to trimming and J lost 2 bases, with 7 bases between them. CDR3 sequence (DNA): TGTGCCAGCAGTTTACGGGGAACTGGGGCCAACGTCCTGACTTTC. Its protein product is CASSLRGTGANVLTF.

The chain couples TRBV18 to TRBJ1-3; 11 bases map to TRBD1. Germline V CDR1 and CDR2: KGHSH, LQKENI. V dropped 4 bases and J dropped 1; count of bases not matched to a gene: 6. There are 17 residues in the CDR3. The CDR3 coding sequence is TGTGCCAGCTCACTAGGACAGGGGGCATCGTCTGGAAACACCATATATTTT. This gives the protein CASSLGQGASSGNTIYF.

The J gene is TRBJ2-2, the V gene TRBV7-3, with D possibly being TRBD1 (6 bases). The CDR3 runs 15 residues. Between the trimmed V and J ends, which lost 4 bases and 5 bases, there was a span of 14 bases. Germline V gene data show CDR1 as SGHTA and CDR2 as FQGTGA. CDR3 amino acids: CASSSTQRGTGELFF. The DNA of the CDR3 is TGTGCCAGCAGCTCAACCCAAAGGGGGACCGGGGAGCTGTTTTTT. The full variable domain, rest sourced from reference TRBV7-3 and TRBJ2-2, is GAGVSQTPSNKVTEKGKYVELRCDPISGHTALYWYRQSLGQGPEFLIYFQGTGAADDSGLPNDRFFAVRPEGSVSTLKIQRTERGDSAVYLCASSSTQRGTGELFFGEGSRLTVL.

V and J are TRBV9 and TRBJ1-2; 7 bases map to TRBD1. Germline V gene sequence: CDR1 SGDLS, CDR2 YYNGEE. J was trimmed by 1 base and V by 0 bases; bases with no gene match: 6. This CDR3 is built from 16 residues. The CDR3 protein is CASSVDHRGLNYGYTF. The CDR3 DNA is TGTGCCAGCAGCGTAGATCACAGGGGACTTAACTATGGCTACACCTTC.

CDR3 amino acids: CASSYENSQETQYF. CDR3 nucleotide sequence: TGTGCCAGCAGCTACGAGAACTCCCAAGAGACCCAGTACTTC. The chain couples TRBV11-3 to TRBJ2-5; D is unclear. CDR1 is SGHNT, CDR2 YENEEA, per germline. The V gene lost 4 bases and the J gene lost 1 base, with 10 bases spanning the gap. The CDR3 contains 14 residues.

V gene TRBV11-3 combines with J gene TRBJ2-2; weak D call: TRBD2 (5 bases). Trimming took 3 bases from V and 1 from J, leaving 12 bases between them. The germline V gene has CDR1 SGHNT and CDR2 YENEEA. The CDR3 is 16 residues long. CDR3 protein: CASSFTRLGNTGELFF. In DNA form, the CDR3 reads TGTGCCAGCAGCTTCACTAGGTTGGGGAACACCGGGGAGCTGTTTTTT.

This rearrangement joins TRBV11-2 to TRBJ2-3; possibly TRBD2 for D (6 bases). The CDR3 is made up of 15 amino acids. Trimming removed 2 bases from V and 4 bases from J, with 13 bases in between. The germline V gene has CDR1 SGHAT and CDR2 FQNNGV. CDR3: CASSLPRTNADTQYF. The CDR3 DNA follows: TGTGCCAGCAGCTTACCAAGGACTAATGCAGATACGCAGTATTTT.

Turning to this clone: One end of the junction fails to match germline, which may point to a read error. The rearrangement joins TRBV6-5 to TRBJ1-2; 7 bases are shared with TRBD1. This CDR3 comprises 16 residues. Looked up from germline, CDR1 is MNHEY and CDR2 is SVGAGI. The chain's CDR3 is CASSYVLNPRMGQLRF. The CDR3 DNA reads TGTGCCAGCAGTTACGTTCTAAATCCCCGGATGGGACAGCTCAGATTC.

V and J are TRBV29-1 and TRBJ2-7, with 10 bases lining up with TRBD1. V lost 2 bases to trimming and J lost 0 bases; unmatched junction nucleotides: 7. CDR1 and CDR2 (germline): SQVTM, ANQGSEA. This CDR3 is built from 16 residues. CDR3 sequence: CSVEPGQGPPSYEQYF. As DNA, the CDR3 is TGCAGCGTTGAACCGGGACAGGGGCCTCCCTCCTACGAGCAGTACTTC.

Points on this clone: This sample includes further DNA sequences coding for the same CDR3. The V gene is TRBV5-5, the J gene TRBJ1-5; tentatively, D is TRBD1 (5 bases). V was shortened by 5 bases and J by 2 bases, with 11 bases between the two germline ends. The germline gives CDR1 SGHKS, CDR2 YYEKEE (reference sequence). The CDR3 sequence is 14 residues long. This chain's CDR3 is CASSLGGGNQPQHF. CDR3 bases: TGTGCCAGCAGTCTCGGGGGGGGCAATCAGCCCCAGCATTTT.

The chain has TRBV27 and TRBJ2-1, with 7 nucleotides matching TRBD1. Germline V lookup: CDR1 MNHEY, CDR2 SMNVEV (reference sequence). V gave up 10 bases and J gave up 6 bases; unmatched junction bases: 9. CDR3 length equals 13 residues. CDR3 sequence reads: CATKTGVGNEQFF. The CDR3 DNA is TGTGCCACCAAAACAGGGGTGGGCAATGAGCAGTTCTTC.

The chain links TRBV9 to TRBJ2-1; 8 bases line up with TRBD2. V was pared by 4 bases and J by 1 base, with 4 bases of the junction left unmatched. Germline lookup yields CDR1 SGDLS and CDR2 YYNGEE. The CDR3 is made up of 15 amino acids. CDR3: CASSPASGSYNEQFF. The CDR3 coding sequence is TGTGCCAGCAGCCCCGCTAGCGGGTCCTACAATGAGCAGTTCTTC.

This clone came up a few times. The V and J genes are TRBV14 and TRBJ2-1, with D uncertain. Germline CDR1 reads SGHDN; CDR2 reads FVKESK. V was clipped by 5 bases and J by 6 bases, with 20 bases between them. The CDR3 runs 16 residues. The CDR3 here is CASSSRGRFQPNEQFF. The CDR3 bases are TGTGCCAGCAGCTCACGCGGTCGCTTTCAACCCAATGAGCAGTTCTTC.

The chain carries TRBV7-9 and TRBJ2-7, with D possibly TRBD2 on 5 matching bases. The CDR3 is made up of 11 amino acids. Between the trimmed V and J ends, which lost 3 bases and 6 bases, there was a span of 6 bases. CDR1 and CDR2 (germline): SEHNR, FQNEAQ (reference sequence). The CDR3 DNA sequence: TGTGCCAGCAGCTTCACTAGCGAGCAGTACTTC. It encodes CASSFTSEQYF.

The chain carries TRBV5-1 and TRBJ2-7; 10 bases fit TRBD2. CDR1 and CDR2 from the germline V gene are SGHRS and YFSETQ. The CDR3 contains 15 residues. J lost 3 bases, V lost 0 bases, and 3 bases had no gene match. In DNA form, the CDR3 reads TGCGCCAGCAGCTTGGCCGGGACTAGCGTCTACGAGCAGTACTTC. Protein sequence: CASSLAGTSVYEQYF.

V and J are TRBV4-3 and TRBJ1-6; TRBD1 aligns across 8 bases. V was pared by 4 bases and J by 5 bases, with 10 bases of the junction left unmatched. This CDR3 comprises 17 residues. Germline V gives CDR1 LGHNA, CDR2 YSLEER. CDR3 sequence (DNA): TGCGCCAGCAGCCCAGAAAGCCAGGGGGCTAATAATTCACCCCTCCACTTT. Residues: CASSPESQGANNSPLHF.

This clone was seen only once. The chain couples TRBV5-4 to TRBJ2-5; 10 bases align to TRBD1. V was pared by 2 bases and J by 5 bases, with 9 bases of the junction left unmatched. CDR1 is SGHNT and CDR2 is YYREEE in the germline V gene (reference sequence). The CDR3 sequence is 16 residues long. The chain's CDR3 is CASSFPGQGFRETQYF. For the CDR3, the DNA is TGTGCCAGCAGCTTCCCGGGACAGGGGTTTAGGGAGACCCAGTACTTC. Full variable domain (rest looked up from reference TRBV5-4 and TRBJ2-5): ETGVTQSPTHLIKTRGQQVTLRCSSQSGHNTVSWYQQALGQGPQFIFQYYREEENGRGNFPPRFSGLQFPNYSSELNVNALELDDSALYLCASSFPGQGFRETQYFGPGTRLLVL.

CDR3 sequence reads: CAWNTRGGKNIQYF. The CDR3 DNA follows: TGTGCCTGGAACACCCGGGGAGGCAAAAACATTCAGTACTTC. The chain joins TRBV30 to TRBJ2-4; D might be TRBD2 (6 bases). Deletions cut 4 bases from V and 3 bases from J, with 13 bases between. Germline lookup yields CDR1 GTSNPN and CDR2 SVGIG (reference sequence). There are 14 residues in the CDR3.

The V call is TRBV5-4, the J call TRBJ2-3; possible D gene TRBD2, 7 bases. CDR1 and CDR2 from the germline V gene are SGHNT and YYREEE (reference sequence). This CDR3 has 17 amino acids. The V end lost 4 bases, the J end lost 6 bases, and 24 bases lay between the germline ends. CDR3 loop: CASSHPWGGGGPDTQYF. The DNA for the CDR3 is TGTGCCAGCAGCCACCCATGGGGAGGGGGAGGGCCGGATACGCAGTATTTT.

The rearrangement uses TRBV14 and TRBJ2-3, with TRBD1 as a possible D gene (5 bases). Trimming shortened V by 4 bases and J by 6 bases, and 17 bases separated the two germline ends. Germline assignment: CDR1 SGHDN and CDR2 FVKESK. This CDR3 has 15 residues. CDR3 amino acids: CASSRRWGLGDTQYF. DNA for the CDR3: TGTGCCAGCAGCCGGCGATGGGGCCTTGGTGATACGCAGTATTTT.

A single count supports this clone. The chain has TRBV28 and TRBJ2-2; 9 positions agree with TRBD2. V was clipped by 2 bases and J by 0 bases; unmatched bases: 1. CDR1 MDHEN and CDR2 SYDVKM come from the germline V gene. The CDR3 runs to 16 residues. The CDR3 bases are TGTGCCAGCAGTTTAATAGCGGGGGCGAACACCGGGGAGCTGTTTTTT. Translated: CASSLIAGANTGELFF.

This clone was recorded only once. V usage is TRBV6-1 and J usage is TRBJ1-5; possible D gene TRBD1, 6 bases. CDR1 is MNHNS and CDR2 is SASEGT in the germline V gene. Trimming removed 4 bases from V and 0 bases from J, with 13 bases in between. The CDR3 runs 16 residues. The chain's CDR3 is CASSGGPQYSNQPQHF. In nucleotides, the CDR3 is TGTGCCAGCAGTGGGGGGCCACAGTATAGCAATCAGCCCCAGCATTTT.

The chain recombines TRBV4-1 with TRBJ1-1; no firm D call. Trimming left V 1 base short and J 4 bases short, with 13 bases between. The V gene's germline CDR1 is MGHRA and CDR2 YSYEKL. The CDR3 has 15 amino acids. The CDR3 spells CASSQGELEGTEAFF. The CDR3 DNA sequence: TGCGCCAGCAGCCAAGGTGAGTTGGAGGGCACTGAAGCTTTCTTT.

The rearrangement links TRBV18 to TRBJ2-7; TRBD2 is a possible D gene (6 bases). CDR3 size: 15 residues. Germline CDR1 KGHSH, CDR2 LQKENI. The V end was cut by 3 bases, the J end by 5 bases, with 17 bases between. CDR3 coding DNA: TGTGCCAGCTCACCGGGACTCCGGATTTTGAACGAGCAGTACTTC. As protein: CASSPGLRILNEQYF.

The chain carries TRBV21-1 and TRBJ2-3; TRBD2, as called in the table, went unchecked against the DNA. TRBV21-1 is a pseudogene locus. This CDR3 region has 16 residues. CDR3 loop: CASSKTLAGAVDTQYF. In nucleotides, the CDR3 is TGTGCCAGCAGCAAAACGCTAGCGGGGGCAGTAGATACGCAGTATTTT.

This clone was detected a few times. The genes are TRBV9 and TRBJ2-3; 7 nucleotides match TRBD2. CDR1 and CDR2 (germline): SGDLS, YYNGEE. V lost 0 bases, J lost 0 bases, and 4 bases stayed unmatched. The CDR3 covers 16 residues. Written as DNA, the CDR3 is TGTGCCAGCAGCGTAGGAAGCGGGGCTAGCACAGATACGCAGTATTTT. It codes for CASSVGSGASTDTQYF.